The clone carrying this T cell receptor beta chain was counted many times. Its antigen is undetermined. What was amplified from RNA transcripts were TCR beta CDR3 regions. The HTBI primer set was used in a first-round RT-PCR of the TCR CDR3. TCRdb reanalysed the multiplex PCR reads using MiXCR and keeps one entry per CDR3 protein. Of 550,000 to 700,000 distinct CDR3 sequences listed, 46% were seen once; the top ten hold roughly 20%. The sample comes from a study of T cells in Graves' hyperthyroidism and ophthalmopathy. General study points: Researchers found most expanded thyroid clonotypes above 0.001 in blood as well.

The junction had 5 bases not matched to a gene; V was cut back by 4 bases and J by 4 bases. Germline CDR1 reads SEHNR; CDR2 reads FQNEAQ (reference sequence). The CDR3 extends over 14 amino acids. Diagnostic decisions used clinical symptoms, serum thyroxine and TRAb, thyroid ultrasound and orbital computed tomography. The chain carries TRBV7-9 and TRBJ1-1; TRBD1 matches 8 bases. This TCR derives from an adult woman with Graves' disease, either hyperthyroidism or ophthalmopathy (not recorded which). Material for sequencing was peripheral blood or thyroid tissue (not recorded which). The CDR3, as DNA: TGTGCCAGCAGCTCGCAGGGGGCAGCCACTGAAGCTTTCTTT. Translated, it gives CASSSQGAATEAFF. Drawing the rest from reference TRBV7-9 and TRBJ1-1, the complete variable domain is DTGVSQNPRHKITKRGQNVTFRCDPISEHNRLYWYRQTLGQGPEFLTYFQNEAQLEKSRLLSDRFSAERPKGSFSTLEIQRTEQGDSAMYLCASSSQGAATEAFFGQGTRLTVV.